The 11 T cell receptor beta chains below all came from one sample that was sequenced in a study of cytomegalovirus exposure and HLA in healthy donors. Method: immunoSEQ multiplex PCR; TCRdb's copy keeps in-frame clones and lacks some. This table holds roughly 330,000 clones, around 90% found once. The sequencing sample was made of PBMCs. The source of these receptors is a woman in her 30s in good health and CMV-seropositive.

The chain combines TRBV20-1 with TRBJ2-1; D is undetermined. The CDR3 is made up of 10 amino acids. Trimming took 1 base from V and 10 from J, leaving 5 bases between them. Germline V lookup: CDR1 DFQATT, CDR2 SNEGSKA (reference sequence). The chain's CDR3 is CSARVREQFF. The CDR3 nucleotides read TGCAGTGCTAGAGTCCGGGAGCAGTTCTTC.

This chain uses TRBV5-1 with TRBJ2-5; D not resolved. V lost 0 bases, J lost 8 bases, and 11 bases lay in between. CDR1 and CDR2 from the germline V gene are SGHRS and YFSETQ. This CDR3 has 13 residues. DNA for the CDR3: TGCGCCAGCAGCTTGGCCGCGCCCGGAACCCAGTACTTC. This translates into CASSLAAPGTQYF. The whole variable domain, remainder taken from reference TRBV5-1 and TRBJ2-5, is KAGVTQTPRYLIKTRGQQVTLSCSPISGHRSVSWYQQTPGQGLQFLFEYFSETQRNKGNFPGRFSGRQFSNSRSEMNVSTLELGDSALYLCASSLAAPGTQYFGPGTRLLVL.

As for this clone: Other nucleotide sequences in the sample specify the same CDR3. The chain joins TRBV7-2 to TRBJ2-3; 7 bases line up with TRBD2. Germline trimming cut 5 bases from V and 4 bases from J; bases unmatched to any gene: 6. Germline values: CDR1 SGHTA, CDR2 FQGNSA. This CDR3 has 14 amino acids. CDR3 amino acids: CASSPGLGSDTQYF. DNA of the CDR3: TGTGCCAGCAGCCCTGGACTAGGATCAGATACGCAGTATTTT. Using reference TRBV7-2 and TRBJ2-3 for the parts outside the CDR3, the full variable domain is GAGVSQSPSNKVTEKGKDVELRCDPISGHTALYWYRQSLGQGLEFLIYFQGNSAPDKSGLPSDRFSAERTGGSVSTLTIQRTQQEDSAVYLCASSPGLGSDTQYFGPGTRLTVL.

V usage is TRBV27 and J usage is TRBJ1-2; D unresolved. The V and J ends lost 3 bases and 7 bases respectively, with 15 bases between them. The V gene's germline CDR1 is MNHEY and CDR2 SMNVEV (reference sequence). The CDR3 length is 14 residues. The CDR3 protein is CASSFSLDGFGYTF. The DNA for the CDR3 is TGTGCCAGCAGTTTCTCCCTGGACGGGTTTGGCTACACCTTC.

The chain carries TRBV15 and TRBJ2-5, with TRBD2 matching 7 bases. Germline CDR1 and CDR2: LNHNV and YYDKDF (reference sequence). V lost 1 base to trimming and J lost 1 base; unmatched junction nucleotides: 9. This CDR3 spans 17 amino acids. The CDR3 nucleotides are TGTGCCACCAGCAGAGCCGTGACTAGCCAGGGCCAAGAGACCCAGTACTTC. This sequence encodes CATSRAVTSQGQETQYF. Together with reference TRBV15 and TRBJ2-5, the CDR3 gives the full variable domain: DAMVIQNPRYQVTQFGKPVTLSCSQTLNHNVMYWYQQKSSQAPKLLFHYYDKDFNNEADTPDNFQSRRPNTSFCFLDIRSPGLGDTAMYLCATSRAVTSQGQETQYFGPGTRLLVL.

This chain uses TRBV5-6 with TRBJ2-7, with unresolved D. This CDR3 is built from 16 residues. V lost 4 bases and J 1 base, leaving 18 bases between the germline ends. CDR1 and CDR2 from the germline V gene are SGHDT and YYEEEE. CDR3 loop: CASSNTIFSWSYEQYF. CDR3 nucleotides: TGTGCCAGCAGCAACACGATTTTCTCTTGGTCCTACGAGCAGTACTTC.

V gene TRBV2 combines with J gene TRBJ1-6; 7 nucleotides agree with TRBD1. V lost 6 bases and J lost 5; bases outside the gene matches: 13. In germline, CDR1 is SNHLY, CDR2 FYNNEI. This CDR3 has 17 residues. The CDR3 DNA is TGTGCCAGCAGCAACGACAGGGACTGGTATAATAATTCACCCCTCCACTTT. Amino acids: CASSNDRDWYNNSPLHF. The complete variable domain, with remaining parts taken from reference TRBV2 and TRBJ1-6, reads EPEVTQTPSHQVTQMGQEVILRCVPISNHLYFYWYRQILGQKVEFLVSFYNNEISEKSEIFDDQFSVERPDGSNFTLKIRSTKLEDSAMYFCASSNDRDWYNNSPLHFGNGTRLTVT.

The V and J genes are TRBV4-2 and TRBJ2-7; 8 bases fit TRBD2. The germline V gene encodes CDR1 LGHNA and CDR2 YNFKEQ. This CDR3 is 18 amino acids long. V shed 0 bases and J 0 bases; nucleotides not matched to a gene: 10. The CDR3 loop reads CASSQDYPSGPGSYEQYF. The CDR3 DNA sequence: TGTGCCAGCAGCCAAGATTACCCTAGCGGGCCAGGCTCCTACGAGCAGTACTTC.

The J gene is TRBJ2-7, the V gene TRBV5-1; a weak D match, TRBD2 (6 bases). V gave up 4 bases and J gave up 3 bases, with 26 bases separating them. The CDR3 loop spans 18 amino acids. Germline CDR1 and CDR2: SGHRS and YFSETQ. The CDR3 spells CASSVGGSRDSADYEQYF. CDR3 DNA sequence: TGCGCCAGCAGCGTAGGAGGGTCCCGGGACTCGGCGGACTACGAGCAGTACTTC. Full variable domain (remainder filled in from reference TRBV5-1 and TRBJ2-7): KAGVTQTPRYLIKTRGQQVTLSCSPISGHRSVSWYQQTPGQGLQFLFEYFSETQRNKGNFPGRFSGRQFSNSRSEMNVSTLELGDSALYLCASSVGGSRDSADYEQYFGPGTRLTVT.

This chain uses TRBV29-1 with TRBJ1-1; the match to TRBD1 covers 11 bases. The V segment lost 1 base and the J segment 4 bases; nucleotides outside the gene matches: 2. This CDR3 is built from 14 residues. Germline assignment: CDR1 SQVTM and CDR2 ANQGSEA. CDR3 in amino acids: CSVEGGTGGTEAFF. DNA for the CDR3: TGCAGCGTTGAAGGGGGGACAGGGGGCACTGAAGCTTTCTTT.

V gene TRBV7-6 combines with J gene TRBJ2-5; D is uncertain. The CDR3 totals 12 residues. V was shortened by 4 bases and J by 0 bases, with 3 bases between the two germline ends. Germline CDR1 is SGHVS and CDR2 is FNYEAQ. CDR3 sequence reads: CASSWDQETQYF. The CDR3 DNA reads as TGTGCCAGCAGCTGGGACCAAGAGACCCAGTACTTC.